This T cell receptor (beta chain) appears in the sequencing data of a study of T-cell memory formation after mild COVID-19 (dated by TCRdb to about 2021). Regarding the complete study: TCR sequence clusters from the two donors were found to be largely donor specific. The cohort comprised two young, previously healthy adult volunteers, one female and one male. In a couple of donors, T-cell clones that expanded and contracted after mild COVID-19 were tracked by sequencing TCRalpha and TCRbeta repertoires over time. Study-level results and caveats: Only a couple of mild cases were covered by the study, and larger cohorts that include severe cases with pre-infection samples were considered necessary. The detection of some responding clones in pre-infection memory suggests that pre-existing cross-reactive memory T cells joined the SARS-CoV-2 response. Contracting CD4+ clones were located mainly in the CM and EM memory subsets, whereas CD8+ clones were found to be enriched in EMRA. From day 15 to 85, contracting clones showed balanced CD4/CD8 phenotypes, whereas a second wave of clones that expanded from day 15 to 37 leaned towards CD4+. The second-wave clones that peaked on day 37 were not confirmed to be SARS-CoV-2 specific.

A word on this clonotype: Its antigen specificity is not known. Base qualities are not provided; no much larger clone lies one nucleotide away.

PBMCs were isolated by Ficoll-Paque density gradient centrifugation. Sequencer: Illumina NovaSeq 6000. cDNA libraries for TCRalpha and TCRbeta were prepared by 5'RACE using constant-segment primers, with sample barcodes and unique molecular identifiers added. RNA was extracted from every sample with Trizol reagent. Libraries were amplified in two PCR steps, with a second sample barcode and Illumina TruSeq adapters added in the second step. Sequencing of libraries was performed on an Illumina NovaSeq with 2 x 150 bp paired-end reads. The original pipeline was this. With migec v1.2.7, reads were demultiplexed and then collapsed into UMI-guided consensus sequences. Using mixcr v2.1.11, the UMI consensuses were aligned to TRA and TRB V and J templates and assembled into clonotypes. A clonotype was counted as expanded or contracted only if both edgeR and NoisET called the change significant, with noise models trained on biological replicates. For edgeR calls, a false discovery rate-adjusted p below 0.01 and a log2 fold-change threshold of 1 were applied. As an exploratory analysis of dynamics, max-normalized trajectories of the 1000 most abundant clonotypes were examined by PCA with hierarchical clustering. Each responding clone was given a CD4 or CD8 phenotype based on the CD4+ and CD8+ repertoires, which had been sequenced separately. TCRdb redid the processing of the public reads, applying fastp at Q25 and MiXCR, and retained in-frame beta chains. One record per CDR3 amino acid sequence lists the most common genes and DNA. The V and J calls reflect TCRdb's pipeline rather than the authors' work. Present in this sample are approximately 180,000 distinct CDR3 sequences, roughly 17% of which were seen just once. Around 2% of the sample rests with the top ten.

V is clipped by 5 bases and J by 3 bases, and the sequence between their germline boundaries is 16 bases long. The CDR3, cysteine through phenylalanine, is 15 amino acids long. CDR3 DNA is the only sequence kept; it has 45 bases, read in frame from the first base. Taken from the germline V gene, the CDR1 and CDR2 loops are SGHRS and YFSETQ. The sample comprised PBMCs or a T cell subset sorted from them (not recorded which). The receptor comes from an adult woman who had mild COVID-19 (a few samples of this study predate the infection). The sample titles of this study are shuffled in the database, so cell type and time point are left out; the donor was told from shared clones. The sequence links TRBV5-1 to TRBJ2-3; possibly the D gene is TRBD1, per 5 matching bases. The CDR3 in this case is CASRPPQGRTDTQYF. The sequence in DNA is TGCGCCAGCAGGCCCCCCCAGGGAAGAACAGATACGCAGTATTTT.